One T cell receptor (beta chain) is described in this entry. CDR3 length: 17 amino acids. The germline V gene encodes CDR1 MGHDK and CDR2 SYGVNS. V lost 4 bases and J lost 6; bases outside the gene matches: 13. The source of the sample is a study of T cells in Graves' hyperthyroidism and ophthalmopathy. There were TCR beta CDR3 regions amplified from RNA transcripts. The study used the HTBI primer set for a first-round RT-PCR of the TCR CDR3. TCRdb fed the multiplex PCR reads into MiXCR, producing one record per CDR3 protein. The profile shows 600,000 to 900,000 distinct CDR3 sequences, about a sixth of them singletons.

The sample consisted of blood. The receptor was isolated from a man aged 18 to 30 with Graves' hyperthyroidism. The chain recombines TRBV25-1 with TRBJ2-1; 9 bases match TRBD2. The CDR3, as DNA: TGTGCCAGCAGTGTTGCTAGCGGGACCCCAGAAGGCAATGAGCAGTTCTTC. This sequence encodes CASSVASGTPEGNEQFF.